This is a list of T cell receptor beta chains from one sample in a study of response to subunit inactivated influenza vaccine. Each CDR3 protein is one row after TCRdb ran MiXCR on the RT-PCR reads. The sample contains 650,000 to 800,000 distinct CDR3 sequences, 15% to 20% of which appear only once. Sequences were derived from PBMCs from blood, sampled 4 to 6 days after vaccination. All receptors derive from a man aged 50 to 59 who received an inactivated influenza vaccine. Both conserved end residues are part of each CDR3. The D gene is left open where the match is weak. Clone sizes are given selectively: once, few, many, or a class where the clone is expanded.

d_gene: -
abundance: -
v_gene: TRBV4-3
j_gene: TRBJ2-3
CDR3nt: TGCGCCAGCAGCCAAGGGGGTGCCTCAGATACGCAGTATTTT
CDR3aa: CASSQGGASDTQYF

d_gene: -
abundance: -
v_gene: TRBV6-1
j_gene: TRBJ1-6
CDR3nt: TGTGCCAGCAAAACAGATTTTTCTAATTCACCCCTCCACTTT
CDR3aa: CASKTDFSNSPLHF

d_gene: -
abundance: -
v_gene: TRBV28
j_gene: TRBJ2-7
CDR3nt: TGTGCCAGCAGCCCGACTACCTTAGTCACCTACGAGCAGTACTTC
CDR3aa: CASSPTTLVTYEQYF

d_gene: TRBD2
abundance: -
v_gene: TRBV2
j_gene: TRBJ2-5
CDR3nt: TGTGCCAGCAGTGAAGGAATCGAGCGGGGGGAGGAGACCCAGTACTTC
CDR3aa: CASSEGIERGEETQYF

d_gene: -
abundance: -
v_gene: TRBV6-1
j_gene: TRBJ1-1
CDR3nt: TGTGCCAGCTGGAGAACCCAGAACACTGAAGCTTTCTTT
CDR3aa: CASWRTQNTEAFF

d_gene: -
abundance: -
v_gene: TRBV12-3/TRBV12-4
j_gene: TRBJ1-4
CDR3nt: TGTGCCAGCAGTTCGGCCCCGCGTGAAAAACTGTTTTTT
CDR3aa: CASSSAPREKLFF

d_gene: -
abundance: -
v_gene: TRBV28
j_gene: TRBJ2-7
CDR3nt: TGTGCCAGCAGACCCCCGGTGTCTTCCTACGAGCAGTACTTC
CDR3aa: CASRPPVSSYEQYF

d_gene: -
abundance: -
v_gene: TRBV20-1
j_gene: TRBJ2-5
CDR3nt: TGCAGTGTTTACCTTCAGGCAGGGGATCAAGAGACCCAGTACTTC
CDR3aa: CSVYLQAGDQETQYF

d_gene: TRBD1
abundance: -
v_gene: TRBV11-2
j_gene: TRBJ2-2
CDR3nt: TGTGCCAGCAGCTTTCTCTTACAGGGGGCTGGGGAGCTGTTTTTT
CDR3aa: CASSFLLQGAGELFF

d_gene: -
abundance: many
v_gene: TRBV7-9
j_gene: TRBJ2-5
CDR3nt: TGTGCCAGCAGCAAGGGTGGAGAGACCCAGTACTTC
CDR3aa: CASSKGGETQYF

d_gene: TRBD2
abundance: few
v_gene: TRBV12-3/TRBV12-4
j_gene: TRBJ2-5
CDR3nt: TGTGCCAGCAGTACTAGCGGGGGGGCCGGGACCCAGTACTTC
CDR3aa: CASSTSGGAGTQYF

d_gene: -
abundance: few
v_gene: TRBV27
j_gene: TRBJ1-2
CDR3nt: TGTGCCAGCAGACCATATGGACAGTACTATGGCTACACCTTC
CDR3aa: CASRPYGQYYGYTF

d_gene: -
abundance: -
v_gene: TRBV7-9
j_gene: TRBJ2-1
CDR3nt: TGTGCCAGCAGCTTAGCGAAGTATGAGCAGTTCTTC
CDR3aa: CASSLAKYEQFF

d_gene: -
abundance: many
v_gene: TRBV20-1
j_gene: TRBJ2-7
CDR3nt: TGCAGTGCTAGAGAATGGTTATCGGGGGTTGGCGAGCAGTACTTC
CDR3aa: CSAREWLSGVGEQYF

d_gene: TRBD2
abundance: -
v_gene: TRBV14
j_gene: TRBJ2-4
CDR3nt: TGTGCCAGCAGTCCTAGCGGGAGTATTCAGTACTTC
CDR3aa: CASSPSGSIQYF

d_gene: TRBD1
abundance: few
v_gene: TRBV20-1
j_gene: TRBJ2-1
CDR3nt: TGCAGTGCCAAGACAGGGGCGGGGAATGAGCAGTTCTTC
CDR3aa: CSAKTGAGNEQFF

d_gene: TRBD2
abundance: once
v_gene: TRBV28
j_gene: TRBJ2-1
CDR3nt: TGTGCCAGCAGTTTATTTTTCCTAGCGGGAGGGGGGAATGAGCAGTTCTTC
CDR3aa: CASSLFFLAGGGNEQFF

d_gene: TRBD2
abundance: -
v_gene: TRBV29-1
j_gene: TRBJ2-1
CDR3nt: TGCAGCGGCCTAGCGGGAGACAATGAGCAGTTCTTC
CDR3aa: CSGLAGDNEQFF

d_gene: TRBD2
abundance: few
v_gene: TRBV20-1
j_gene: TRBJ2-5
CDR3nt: TGCAGTGCTAGAAACTTACCGGGACTAGCAGGTCAAGAGACCCAGTACTTC
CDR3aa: CSARNLPGLAGQETQYF

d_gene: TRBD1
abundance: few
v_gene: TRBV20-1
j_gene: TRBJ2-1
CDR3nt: TGCAGTGCTATTGCCGGGACAGGGGGCGCAGTGAATGAGCAGTTCTTC
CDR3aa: CSAIAGTGGAVNEQFF

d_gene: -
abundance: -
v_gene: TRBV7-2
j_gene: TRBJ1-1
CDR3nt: TGTGCCAGCAGCTTTGCCCGTCAGTCTGAAGCTTTCTTT
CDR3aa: CASSFARQSEAFF

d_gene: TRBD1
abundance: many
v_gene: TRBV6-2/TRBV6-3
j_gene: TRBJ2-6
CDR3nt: TGTGCCAGCAGTTACTCCCGTATCAGGGGGCCCTTCTCTGGGGCCAACGTCCTGACTTTC
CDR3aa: CASSYSRIRGPFSGANVLTF

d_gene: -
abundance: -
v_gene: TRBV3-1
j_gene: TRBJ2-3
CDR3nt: TGTGCCAGCAGCCAAGATGGTTTGCGACGCACAGATACGCAGTATTTT
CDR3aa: CASSQDGLRRTDTQYF

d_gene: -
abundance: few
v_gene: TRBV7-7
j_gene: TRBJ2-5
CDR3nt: TGTGCTAGCAGCTTAGGATGGGGCGTAGAGACCCAGTACTTC
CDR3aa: CASSLGWGVETQYF

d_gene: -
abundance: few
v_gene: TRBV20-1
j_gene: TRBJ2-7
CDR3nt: TGCAGTGCTAGGTGGATCTACTTCGGCGAGCAGTACTTC
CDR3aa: CSARWIYFGEQYF

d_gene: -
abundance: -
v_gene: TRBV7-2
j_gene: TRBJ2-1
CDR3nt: TGTGCCAGCAGCTTAATGGGGGGCCCCTACTACAATGAGCAGTTCTTC
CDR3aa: CASSLMGGPYYNEQFF

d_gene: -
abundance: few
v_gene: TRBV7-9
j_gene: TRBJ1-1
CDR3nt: TGTGCCAGCAGCTTATCCCCAAATTACCGGGAAATTGAAGCTTTCTTT
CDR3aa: CASSLSPNYREIEAFF

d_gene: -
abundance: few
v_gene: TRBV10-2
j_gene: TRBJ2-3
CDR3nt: TGCGCCAGCAGTGACCCCAGGGAAGGAACAGATACGCAGTATTTT
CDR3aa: CASSDPREGTDTQYF

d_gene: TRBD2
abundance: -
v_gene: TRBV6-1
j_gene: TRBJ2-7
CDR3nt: TGTGCCAGCAGTGAAGGAAGTAGCGGGAGTGCCTACGAGCAGTACTTC
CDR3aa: CASSEGSSGSAYEQYF

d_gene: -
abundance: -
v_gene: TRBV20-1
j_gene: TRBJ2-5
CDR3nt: TGCAGTGCTGTACGAACAGGCATCCAAGAGACCCAGTACTTC
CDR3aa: CSAVRTGIQETQYF

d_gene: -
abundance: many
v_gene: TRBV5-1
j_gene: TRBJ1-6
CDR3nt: TGCGCCAGCAGCTTGCAAAATCGGAATTCACCCCTCCACTTT
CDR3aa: CASSLQNRNSPLHF

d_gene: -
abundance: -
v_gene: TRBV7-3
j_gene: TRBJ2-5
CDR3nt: TGTGCCAGCAGCTCCGGACCGGAAGAGACCCAGTACTTC
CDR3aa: CASSSGPEETQYF

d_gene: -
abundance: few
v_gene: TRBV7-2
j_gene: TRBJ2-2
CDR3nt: TGTGCCAGCAGCGCGCGACAGACACCTGCTAACACCGGGGAGCTGTTTTTT
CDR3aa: CASSARQTPANTGELFF

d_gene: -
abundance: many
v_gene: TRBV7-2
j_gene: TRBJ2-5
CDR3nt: TGTGCCAGCAGCTTTGGTCTCGGGGAGAGAGAGACCCAGTACTTC
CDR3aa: CASSFGLGERETQYF

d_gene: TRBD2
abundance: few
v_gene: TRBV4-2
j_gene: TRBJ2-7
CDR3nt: TGTGCCAGCAGCCAAGATACTAGCGGGTACGAGCAGTACTTC
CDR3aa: CASSQDTSGYEQYF

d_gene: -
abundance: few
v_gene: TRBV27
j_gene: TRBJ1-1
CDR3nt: TGTGCCAGCAGTTCACTACAGGGCGGGGGCACTGAAGCTTTCTTT
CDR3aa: CASSSLQGGGTEAFF

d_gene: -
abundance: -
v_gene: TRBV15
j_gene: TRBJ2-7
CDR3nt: TGTGCCACCAGCAGAGATAATATAGCTACTTACGAGCAGTACTTC
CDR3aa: CATSRDNIATYEQYF

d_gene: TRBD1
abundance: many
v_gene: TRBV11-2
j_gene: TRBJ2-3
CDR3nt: TGTGCCAGCAGCTTCTATAGGGGGCTCGCAGATACGCAGTATTTT
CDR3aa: CASSFYRGLADTQYF

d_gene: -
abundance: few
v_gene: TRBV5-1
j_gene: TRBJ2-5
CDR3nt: TGCGCCAGCAGCTCCCCCCTCGATGTCCAAGAGACCCAGTACTTC
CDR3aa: CASSSPLDVQETQYF

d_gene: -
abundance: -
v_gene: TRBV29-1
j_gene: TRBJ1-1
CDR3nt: TGCAGCGCTGGTGGCGCTCGGGGCACTGAAGCTTTCTTT
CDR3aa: CSAGGARGTEAFF

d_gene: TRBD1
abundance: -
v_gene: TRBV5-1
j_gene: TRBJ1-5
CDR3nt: TGCGCCAGCAGAGCCGGGACAGGGGACGGTCAGCCCCAGCATTTT
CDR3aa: CASRAGTGDGQPQHF

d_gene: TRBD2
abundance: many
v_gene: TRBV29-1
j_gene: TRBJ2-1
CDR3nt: TGCAGCGGTAGCGGGGGGGAAGGGTACAATGAGCAGTTCTTC
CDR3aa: CSGSGGEGYNEQFF

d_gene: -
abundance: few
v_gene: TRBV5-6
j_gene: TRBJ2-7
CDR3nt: TGTGCCAGCAGCTTCCTGGACGGACCCTACGAGCAGTACTTC
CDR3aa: CASSFLDGPYEQYF

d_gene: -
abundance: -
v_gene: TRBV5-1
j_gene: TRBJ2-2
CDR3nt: TGCGCCAGCAGCTTCGCGGTCACCGGGGAGCTGTTTTTT
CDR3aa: CASSFAVTGELFF

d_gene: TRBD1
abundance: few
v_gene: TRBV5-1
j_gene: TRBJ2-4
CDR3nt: TGCGCCAGCAGCTACAGCCCGGGACAGGGCGCCAAAAACATTCAGTACTTC
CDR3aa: CASSYSPGQGAKNIQYF

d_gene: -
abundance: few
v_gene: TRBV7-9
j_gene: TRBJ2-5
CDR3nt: TGTGCCAGCAGCTTCGCCCCTAGTGGGAGGAGGGAGACCCAGTACTTC
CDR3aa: CASSFAPSGRRETQYF

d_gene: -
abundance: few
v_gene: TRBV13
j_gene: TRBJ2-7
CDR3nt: TGTGCCAGCAGCTTGGAACCGTGGGGAACGAACTCCTACGAGCAGTACTTC
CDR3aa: CASSLEPWGTNSYEQYF

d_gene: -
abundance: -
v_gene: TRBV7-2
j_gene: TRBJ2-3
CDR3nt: TGTGCCAGCAGCCCTAGAGCAGGAGATACGCAGTATTTT
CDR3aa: CASSPRAGDTQYF

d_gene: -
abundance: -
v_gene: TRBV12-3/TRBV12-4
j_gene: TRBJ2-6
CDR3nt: TGTGCCAGCGGTTTGGGTACAGGGGCCAACGTCCTGACTTTC
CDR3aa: CASGLGTGANVLTF

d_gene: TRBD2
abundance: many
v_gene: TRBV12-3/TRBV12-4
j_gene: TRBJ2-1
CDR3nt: TGTGCCAGCATCTCCAGCGGGATTTACAATGAGCAGTTCTTC
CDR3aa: CASISSGIYNEQFF

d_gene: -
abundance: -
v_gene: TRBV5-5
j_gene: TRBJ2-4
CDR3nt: TGTGCCAGCAGCTTGGCCAGTGGGGGCTTGAACATTCAGTACTTC
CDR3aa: CASSLASGGLNIQYF

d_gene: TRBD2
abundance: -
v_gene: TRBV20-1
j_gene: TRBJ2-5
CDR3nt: TGCAGTGCTAGACAAAGACTTACACTAGCGCGAGAGGAGACCCAGTACTTC
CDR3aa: CSARQRLTLAREETQYF

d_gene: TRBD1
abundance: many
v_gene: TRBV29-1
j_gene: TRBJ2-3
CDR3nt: TGCAGCGGTATTGGACAGGGGACAGATACGCAGTATTTT
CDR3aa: CSGIGQGTDTQYF

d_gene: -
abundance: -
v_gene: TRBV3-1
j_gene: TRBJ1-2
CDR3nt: TGTGCCAGCAGAGGCTGGGAGGACTATGGCTACACCTTC
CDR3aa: CASRGWEDYGYTF

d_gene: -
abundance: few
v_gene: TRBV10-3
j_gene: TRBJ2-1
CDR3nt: TGTGCCATCAGTGAGTGGGATAGCGGAAAGCAGTTCTTC
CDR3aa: CAISEWDSGKQFF

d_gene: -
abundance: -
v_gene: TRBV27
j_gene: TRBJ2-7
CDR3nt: TGTGCCAGCAGGACGGTCGGGATTGAATCGTTCGAGCAGTACTTC
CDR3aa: CASRTVGIESFEQYF

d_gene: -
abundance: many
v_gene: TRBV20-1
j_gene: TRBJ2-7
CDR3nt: TGCAGTGCTAACCCCCGGACATCGGGCGAGCAGTACTTC
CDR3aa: CSANPRTSGEQYF

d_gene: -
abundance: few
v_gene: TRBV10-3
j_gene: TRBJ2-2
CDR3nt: TGTGCCATCACACCGGGTCTGAACACCGGGGAGCTGTTTTTT
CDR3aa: CAITPGLNTGELFF

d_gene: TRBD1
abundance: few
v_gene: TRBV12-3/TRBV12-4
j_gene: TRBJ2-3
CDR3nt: TGTGCCAGCAGTTTTGGCGGGACAGGGGGCGATACGCAGTATTTT
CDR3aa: CASSFGGTGGDTQYF

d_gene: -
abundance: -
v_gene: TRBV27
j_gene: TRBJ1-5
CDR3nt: TGTGCCAGCAGTTCCGAAGGGTATAGCAATCAGCCCCAGCATTTT
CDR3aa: CASSSEGYSNQPQHF